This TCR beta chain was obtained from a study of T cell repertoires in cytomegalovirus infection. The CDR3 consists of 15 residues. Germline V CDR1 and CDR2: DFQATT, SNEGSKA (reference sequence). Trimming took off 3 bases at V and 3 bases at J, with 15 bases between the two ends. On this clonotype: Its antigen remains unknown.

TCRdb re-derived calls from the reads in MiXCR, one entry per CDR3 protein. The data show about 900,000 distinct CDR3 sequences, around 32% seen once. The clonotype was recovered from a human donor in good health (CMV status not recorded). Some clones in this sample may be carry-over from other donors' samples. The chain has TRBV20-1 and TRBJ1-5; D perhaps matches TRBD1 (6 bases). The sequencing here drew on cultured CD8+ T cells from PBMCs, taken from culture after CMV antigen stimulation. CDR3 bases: TGCAGTGCTAGCCAATACAGGGAACCCAATCAGCCCCAGCATTTT. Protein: CSASQYREPNQPQHF.